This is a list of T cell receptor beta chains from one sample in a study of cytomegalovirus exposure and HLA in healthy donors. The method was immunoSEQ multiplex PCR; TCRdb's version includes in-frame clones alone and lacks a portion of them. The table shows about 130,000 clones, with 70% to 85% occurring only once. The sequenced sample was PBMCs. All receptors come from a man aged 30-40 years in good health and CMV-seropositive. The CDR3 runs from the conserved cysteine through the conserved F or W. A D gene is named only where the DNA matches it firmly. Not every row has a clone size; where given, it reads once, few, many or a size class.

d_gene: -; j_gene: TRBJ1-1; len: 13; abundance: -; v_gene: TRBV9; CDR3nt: TGTGCCAGCAGCCGCGCGGGGGACACTGAAGCTTTCTTT; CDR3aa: CASSRAGDTEAFF
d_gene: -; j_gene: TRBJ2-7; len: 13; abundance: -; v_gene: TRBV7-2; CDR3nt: TGTGCCAGCAGCTTAAGTGCGGGGGCTGAGCAGTACTTC; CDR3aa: CASSLSAGAEQYF
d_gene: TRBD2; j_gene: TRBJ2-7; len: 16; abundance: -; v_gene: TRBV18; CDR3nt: TGTGCCAGCTCACCGATACGACTAGCGGGGAACTACGAGCAGTACTTC; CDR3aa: CASSPIRLAGNYEQYF
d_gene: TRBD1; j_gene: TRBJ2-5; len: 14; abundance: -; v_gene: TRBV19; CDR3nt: TGTGCCAGTAGTACCCCCGGGACAGGGGAGACCCAGTACTTC; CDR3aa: CASSTPGTGETQYF
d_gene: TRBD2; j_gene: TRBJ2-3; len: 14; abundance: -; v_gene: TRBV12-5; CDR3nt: TGTGCTAGCGGGACTAGCGGTAGCACAGATACGCAGTATTTT; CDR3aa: CASGTSGSTDTQYF
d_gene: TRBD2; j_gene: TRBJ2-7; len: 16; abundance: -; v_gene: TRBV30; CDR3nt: TGTGCCTGGAGTGTAAGCAGCGGGGGTAAGGTCCACGAGCAGTACTTC; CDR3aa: CAWSVSSGGKVHEQYF
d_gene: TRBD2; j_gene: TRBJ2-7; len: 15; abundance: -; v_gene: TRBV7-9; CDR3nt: TGTGCCAGCAGCGGACTAGCGGGGGTCACCTACGAGCAGTACTTC; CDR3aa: CASSGLAGVTYEQYF
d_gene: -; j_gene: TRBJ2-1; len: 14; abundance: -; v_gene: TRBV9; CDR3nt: TGTGCCAGTAATTCGGGGAGCCTAAAGGGTGAGCAGTTCTTC; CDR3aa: CASNSGSLKGEQFF
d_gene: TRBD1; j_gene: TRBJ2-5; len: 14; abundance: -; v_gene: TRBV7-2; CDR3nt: TGTGCCAGCAGCCCCGGGACAGGGGGAGAGACCCAGTACTTC; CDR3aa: CASSPGTGGETQYF
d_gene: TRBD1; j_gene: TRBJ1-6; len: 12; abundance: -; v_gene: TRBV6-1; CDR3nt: TGTGCCAGCAGTGTCAGAGACAGGGCCCTCCACTTT; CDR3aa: CASSVRDRALHF
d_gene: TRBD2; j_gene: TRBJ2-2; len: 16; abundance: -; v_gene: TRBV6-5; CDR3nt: TGTGCCAGCAGTTACTCGGCGCGGGGGAGCACCGGGGAGCTGTTTTTT; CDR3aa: CASSYSARGSTGELFF
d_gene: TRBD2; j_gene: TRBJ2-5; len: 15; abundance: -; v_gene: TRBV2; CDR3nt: TGTGCCAGCACCCTGATGGGGACTAGCGAAGAGACCCAGTACTTC; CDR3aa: CASTLMGTSEETQYF
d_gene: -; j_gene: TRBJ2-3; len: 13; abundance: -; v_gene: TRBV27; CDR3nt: TGTGCCAGCAGTTTTGTAAACACAGATACGCAGTATTTT; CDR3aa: CASSFVNTDTQYF
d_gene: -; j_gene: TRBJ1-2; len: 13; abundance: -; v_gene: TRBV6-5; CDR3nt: TGTGCCAGCAGTTCTCAATGGGACATCAGGTTCACCTTC; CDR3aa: CASSSQWDIRFTF
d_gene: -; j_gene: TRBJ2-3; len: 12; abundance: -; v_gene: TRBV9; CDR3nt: TGTGCCAGCAGCCGGTACACAGATACGCAGTATTTT; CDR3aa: CASSRYTDTQYF
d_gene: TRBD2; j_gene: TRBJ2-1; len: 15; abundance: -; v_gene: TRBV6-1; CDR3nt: TGTGCCAGCAGTGAGTGGCGGGGGGGCTCCGATGAGCAGTTCTTC; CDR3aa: CASSEWRGGSDEQFF
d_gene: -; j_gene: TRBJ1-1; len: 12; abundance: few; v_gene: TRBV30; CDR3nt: TGTGCCTGGAGTGTTGCGGGAAGGGGAGCTTTCTTT; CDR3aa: CAWSVAGRGAFF
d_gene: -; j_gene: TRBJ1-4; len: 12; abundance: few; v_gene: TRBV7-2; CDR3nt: TGTGCCAGCAGCTTAGACTCCCTAAAGCTGTTTTTT; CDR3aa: CASSLDSLKLFF
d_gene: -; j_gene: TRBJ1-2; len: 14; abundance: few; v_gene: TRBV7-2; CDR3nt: TGTGCCAGCAGCGATGACATGTCCTTCTATGGCTACACCTTC; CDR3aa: CASSDDMSFYGYTF
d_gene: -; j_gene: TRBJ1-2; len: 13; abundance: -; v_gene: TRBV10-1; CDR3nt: TGCGCCAGCAGTGAGTCTGGCAGTTATGGCTACACCTTC; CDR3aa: CASSESGSYGYTF
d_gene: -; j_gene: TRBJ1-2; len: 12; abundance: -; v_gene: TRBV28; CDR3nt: TGTGCCAGCAACTACGGTAACTATGGCTACACCTTC; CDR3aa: CASNYGNYGYTF
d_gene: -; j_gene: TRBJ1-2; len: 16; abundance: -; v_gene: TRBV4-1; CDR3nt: TGCGCCAGCAGCCAAGATAGGGGCATTTTGGACTATGGCTACACCTTC; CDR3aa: CASSQDRGILDYGYTF
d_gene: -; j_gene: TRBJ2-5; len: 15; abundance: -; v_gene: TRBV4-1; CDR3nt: TGCGCCAGCAGCCAAGCTCTACAGGGATCGGGGACCCAGTACTTC; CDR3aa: CASSQALQGSGTQYF
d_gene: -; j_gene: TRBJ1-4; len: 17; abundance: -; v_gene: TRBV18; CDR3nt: TGTGCCAGCTCACTCCGTGGACAGACAGCAACTAATGAAAAACTGTTTTTT; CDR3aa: CASSLRGQTATNEKLFF
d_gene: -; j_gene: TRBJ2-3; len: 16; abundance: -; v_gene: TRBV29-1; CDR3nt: TGCAGCGTTGAAGAAGGCAGGGGATCAACCACAGATACGCAGTATTTT; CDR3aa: CSVEEGRGSTTDTQYF
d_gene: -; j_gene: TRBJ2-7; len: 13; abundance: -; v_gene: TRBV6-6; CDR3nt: TGTGCCAGCAGTTATCTAGTGAACTACGAGCAGTACTTC; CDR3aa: CASSYLVNYEQYF
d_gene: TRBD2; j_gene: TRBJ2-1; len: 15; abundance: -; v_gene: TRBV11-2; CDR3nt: TGTGCCAGCAGCCCTCTAGCGGGGGGGTACAATGAGCAGTTCTTC; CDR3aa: CASSPLAGGYNEQFF
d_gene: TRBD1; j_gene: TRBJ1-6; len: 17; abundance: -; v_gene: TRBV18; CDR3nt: TGTGCCAGCTCACGCGGACAGGGAGGCACCTATAATTCACCCCTCCACTTT; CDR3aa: CASSRGQGGTYNSPLHF
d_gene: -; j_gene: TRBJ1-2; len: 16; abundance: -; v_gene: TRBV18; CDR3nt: TGTGCCAGCTCACCACAGGGCCGGGGGGATTACTATGGCTACACCTTC; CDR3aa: CASSPQGRGDYYGYTF
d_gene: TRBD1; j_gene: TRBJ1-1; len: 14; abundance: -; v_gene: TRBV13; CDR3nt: TGTGCCAGCAGCTTCCAGGGGGGGAACACTGAAGCTTTCTTT; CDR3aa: CASSFQGGNTEAFF
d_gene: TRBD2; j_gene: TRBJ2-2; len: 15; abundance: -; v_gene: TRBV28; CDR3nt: TGTGCCAGCACCTCGGGGGGGGGTTACACCGGGGAGCTGTTTTTT; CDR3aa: CASTSGGGYTGELFF
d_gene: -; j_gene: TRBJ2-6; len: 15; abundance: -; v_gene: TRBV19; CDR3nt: TGTGCCAGTAGTAGGCTAGGCTCTGGGGCCAACGTCCTGACTTTC; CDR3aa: CASSRLGSGANVLTF
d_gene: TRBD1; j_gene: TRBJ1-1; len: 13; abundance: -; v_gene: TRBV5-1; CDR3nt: TGCGCCAGCAGCGGGGACAGGGGGACTGAAGCTTTCTTT; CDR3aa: CASSGDRGTEAFF
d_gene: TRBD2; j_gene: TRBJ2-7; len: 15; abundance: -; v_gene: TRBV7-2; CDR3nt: TGTGCCAGCAACCCTGGGGCGGGGGGGCCCTACGAGCAGTACTTC; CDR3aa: CASNPGAGGPYEQYF
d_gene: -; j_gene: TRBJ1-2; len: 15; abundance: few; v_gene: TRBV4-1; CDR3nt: TGCGCCAGCAGCCAACCGTGGCAGGGGAGTCGCGGCTACACCTTC; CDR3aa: CASSQPWQGSRGYTF
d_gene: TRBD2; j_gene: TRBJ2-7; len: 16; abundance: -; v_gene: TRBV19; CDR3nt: TGTGCCAGTAGTATAGAGGGGACTAGCGGGACCTACGAGCAGTACTTC; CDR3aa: CASSIEGTSGTYEQYF
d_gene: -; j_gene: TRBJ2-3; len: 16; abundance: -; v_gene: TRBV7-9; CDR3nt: TGTGCCAGCAGCCAAAGCTACATAGCAGGCACAGATACGCAGTATTTT; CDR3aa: CASSQSYIAGTDTQYF
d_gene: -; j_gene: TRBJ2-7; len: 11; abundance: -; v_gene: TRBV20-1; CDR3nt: TGCAGTGCTGGGGACAACTACGAGCAGTACTTC; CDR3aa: CSAGDNYEQYF
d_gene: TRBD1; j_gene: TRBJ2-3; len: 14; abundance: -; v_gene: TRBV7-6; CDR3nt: TGTGCCAGCAGCGCCGGGACAGGAACAGATACGCAGTATTTT; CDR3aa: CASSAGTGTDTQYF
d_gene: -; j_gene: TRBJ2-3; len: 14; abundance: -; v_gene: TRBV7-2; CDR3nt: TGTGCCAGCAGCTTATCTAGAAACACAGATACGCAGTATTTT; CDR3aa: CASSLSRNTDTQYF
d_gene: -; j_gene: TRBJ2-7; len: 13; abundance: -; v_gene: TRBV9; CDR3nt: TGTGCCAGCAGCGGGGACATGGACTACGAGCAGTACTTC; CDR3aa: CASSGDMDYEQYF
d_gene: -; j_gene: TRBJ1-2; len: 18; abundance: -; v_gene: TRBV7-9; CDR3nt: TGTGCCAGCAGCTCCTCGGCAACTGGCAGGGGAGCTAACTATGGCTACACCTTC; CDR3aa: CASSSSATGRGANYGYTF
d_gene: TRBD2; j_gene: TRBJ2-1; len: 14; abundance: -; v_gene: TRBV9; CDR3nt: TGTGCCAGCACCTTGAGCGGGGTCGACAATGAGCAGTTCTTC; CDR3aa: CASTLSGVDNEQFF